The 13 T cell receptor beta chains presented below share a single source sample, sequenced in a study of T cell clones after liver transplantation. The data were produced by immunoSEQ multiplex PCR, yet TCRdb's version contains in-frame clones alone and is incomplete. This table holds some 120,000 clones, 90% found once. The sample consisted of CD4+ T cells from blood, taken 12 months after liver transplant. These receptors were obtained from a human patient who received a liver transplant. Some T cells may have originated in the graft donor.

In regard to this clone: In the same sample, other DNA sequences code for this CDR3. The chain is built from TRBV5-1 and TRBJ1-2; 7 bases map to TRBD1. CDR1 and CDR2 from the germline V gene are SGHRS and YFSETQ. CDR3 length equals 14 residues. Trimming took 2 bases from V and 2 from J; bases not matched to a gene: 3. The CDR3 DNA follows: TGCGCCAGCAGCTTAGACAGGGTCAACTATGGCTACACCTTC. Residues: CASSLDRVNYGYTF.

This chain joins TRBV29-1 and TRBJ2-7; D is ambiguous. Germline CDR1 and CDR2: SQVTM and ANQGSEA. The CDR3 has 15 residues. V was pared by 4 bases and J by 0 bases, with 16 bases between. The CDR3 sequence: CSVGARQAISYEQYF. CDR3 sequence (DNA): TGCAGCGTTGGCGCGAGACAAGCCATCTCCTACGAGCAGTACTTC.

This clone was observed a handful of times. The chain uses TRBV7-3 and TRBJ2-1, with TRBD2 as a possible D gene (6 bases). The V and J ends lost 5 bases and 0 bases respectively, with 20 bases between them. CDR1 is SGHTA, CDR2 FQGTGA, per germline. This CDR3 has 18 amino acids. The DNA for the CDR3 is TGTGCCAGCAGCCCTACCCCTACTAGCACCAGCTCCTACAATGAGCAGTTCTTC. It encodes CASSPTPTSTSSYNEQFF.

The chain uses TRBV5-1 and TRBJ1-4, with D tentatively TRBD1 (6 bases). V was shortened by 0 bases and J by 3 bases, with 6 bases between the two germline ends. CDR1 is SGHRS and CDR2 is YFSETQ in the germline V gene. The CDR3 totals 14 residues. This CDR3 is CASSLDRANEKLFF. The DNA of the CDR3 is TGCGCCAGCAGCTTGGACAGGGCTAATGAAAAACTGTTTTTT.

V is TRBV29-1 and J is TRBJ1-2, with unresolved D. CDR1 is SQVTM, CDR2 ANQGSEA, per germline. The CDR3 is 13 amino acids. Trimming removed 7 bases at V and 0 bases at J, with 12 bases between. The CDR3 coding sequence is TGCAGCGCCGGGGAGCTCGCTAACTATGGCTACACCTTC. Protein: CSAGELANYGYTF.

The V gene is TRBV7-9, the J gene TRBJ1-3; D gene unclear. CDR1 SEHNR and CDR2 FQNEAQ come from the germline V gene (reference sequence). The CDR3 is made up of 13 amino acids. Trimming stripped 5 bases from V and 2 bases from J, with 7 bases between. The CDR3, as DNA: TGTGCCAGCAGCCCAGACACTGGAAACACCATATATTTT. This translates into CASSPDTGNTIYF. Drawing the rest from reference TRBV7-9 and TRBJ1-3, the complete variable domain is DTGVSQNPRHKITKRGQNVTFRCDPISEHNRLYWYRQTLGQGPEFLTYFQNEAQLEKSRLLSDRFSAERPKGSFSTLEIQRTEQGDSAMYLCASSPDTGNTIYFGEGSWLTVV.

The count of this clone is one. This chain joins TRBV7-2 and TRBJ2-7; unclear D gene. The ends were cut back, 2 bases at V and 4 bases at J, with 9 bases in the middle. Per the germline V gene, CDR1 is SGHTA and CDR2 is FQGNSA. The CDR3 contains 13 residues. CDR3 DNA sequence: TGTGCCAGCAGCTTACTGTCAGCTTACGAGCAGTACTTC. It is translated as CASSLLSAYEQYF. The full variable domain, completed using reference TRBV7-2 and TRBJ2-7, is GAGVSQSPSNKVTEKGKDVELRCDPISGHTALYWYRQSLGQGLEFLIYFQGNSAPDKSGLPSDRFSAERTGGSVSTLTIQRTQQEDSAVYLCASSLLSAYEQYFGPGTRLTVT.

The CDR3 loop is CASSIEFRQYSNQPQHF. The CDR3 DNA follows: TGTGCCAGTAGTATAGAGTTTCGGCAGTATAGCAATCAGCCCCAGCATTTT. The chain joins TRBV19 to TRBJ1-5; no definite D call. The germline V gene encodes CDR1 LNHDA and CDR2 SQIVND (reference sequence). The V gene lost 0 bases and the J gene lost 0 bases, with 12 bases spanning the gap. The CDR3 is 17 residues long.

V usage is TRBV9 and J usage is TRBJ2-5; D is possibly TRBD1 or TRBD2 (5 bases each). The CDR3 spans 12 residues. Germline CDR1 SGDLS, CDR2 YYNGEE. Trimming took off 0 bases at V and 9 bases at J, with 9 bases between the two ends. CDR3 sequence reads: CASSVEGRAQYF. CDR3 nucleotides: TGTGCCAGCAGCGTAGAGGGGCGGGCCCAGTACTTC.

This sequence joins TRBV27 and TRBJ2-7; D possibly corresponds to TRBD2 (5 bases). In germline, CDR1 is MNHEY, CDR2 SMNVEV (reference sequence). The length of the CDR3 is 13 residues. V lost 6 bases to trimming and J lost 3 bases, with 12 bases between them. The CDR3 here is CASSGLDRYEQYF. CDR3 DNA: TGTGCCAGCAGCGGACTCGACCGCTACGAGCAGTACTTC.

This chain links TRBV2 with TRBJ2-2; 8 bases match TRBD2. The CDR3 is 15 amino acids. The V segment lost 6 bases and the J segment 6 bases; nucleotides outside the gene matches: 9. Germline lookup yields CDR1 SNHLY and CDR2 FYNNEI. CDR3 in amino acids: CASSSDRTSSGELFF. In DNA form, the CDR3 reads TGTGCCAGCAGCTCCGATAGGACTAGCTCCGGGGAGCTGTTTTTT.

The chain has TRBV29-1 and TRBJ1-2; D is unclear. V lost 4 bases to trimming and J lost 4 bases, with 10 bases between them. The CDR3 contains 12 residues. Germline lookup yields CDR1 SQVTM and CDR2 ANQGSEA. The CDR3 spells CSVAGGTYGYTF. DNA for the CDR3: TGCAGCGTTGCAGGAGGCACCTATGGCTACACCTTC. The entire variable domain, with the rest obtained from reference TRBV29-1 and TRBJ1-2, is as follows: SAVISQKPSRDICQRGTSLTIQCQVDSQVTMMFWYRQQPGQSLTLIATANQGSEATYESGFVIDKFPISRPNLTFSTLTVSNMSPEDSSIYLCSVAGGTYGYTFGSGTRLTVV.

CDR3 residues: CASSLSRGPNTEAFF. DNA of the CDR3: TGTGCCAGCAGCCTCTCCAGGGGACCGAACACTGAAGCTTTCTTT. V gene TRBV7-6 combines with J gene TRBJ1-1; weak D call: TRBD1 (6 bases). CDR3 size: 15 residues. Per the germline V gene, CDR1 is SGHVS and CDR2 is FNYEAQ. Trimming stripped 5 bases from V and 1 base from J, with 14 bases between. The whole variable domain, remainder taken from reference TRBV7-6 and TRBJ1-1, is GAGVSQSPRYKVTKRGQDVALRCDPISGHVSLYWYRQALGQGPEFLTYFNYEAQQDKSGLPNDRFSAERPEGSISTLTIQRTEQRDSAMYRCASSLSRGPNTEAFFGQGTRLTVV.